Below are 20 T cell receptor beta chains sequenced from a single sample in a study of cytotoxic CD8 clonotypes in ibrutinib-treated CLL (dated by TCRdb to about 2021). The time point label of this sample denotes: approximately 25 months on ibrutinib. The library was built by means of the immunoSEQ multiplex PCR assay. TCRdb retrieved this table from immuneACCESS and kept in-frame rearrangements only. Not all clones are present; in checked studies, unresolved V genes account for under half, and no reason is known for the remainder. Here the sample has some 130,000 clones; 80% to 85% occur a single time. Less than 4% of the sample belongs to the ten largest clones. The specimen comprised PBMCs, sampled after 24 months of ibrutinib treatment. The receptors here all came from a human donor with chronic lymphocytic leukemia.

The CDR3 DNA is TGTGCCACCAGCAGAGGAGGGACAGGGACTGACTACACCTTC. Translated: CATSRGGTGTDYTF. V and J are TRBV15 and TRBJ1-2, with TRBD1 matching over 9 bases. From germline, CDR1 is LNHNV and CDR2 YYDKDF (reference sequence). CDR3 length equals 14 residues. V trimming: 1 base; J trimming: 10 bases; junction bases outside the gene matches: 7.

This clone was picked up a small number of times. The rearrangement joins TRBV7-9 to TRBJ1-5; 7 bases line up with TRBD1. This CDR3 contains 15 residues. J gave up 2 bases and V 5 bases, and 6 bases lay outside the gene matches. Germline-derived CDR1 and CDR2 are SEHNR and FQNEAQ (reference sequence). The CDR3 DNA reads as TGTGCCAGCAGCCCGACAGGGTATGGCAATCAGCCCCAGCATTTT. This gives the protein CASSPTGYGNQPQHF.

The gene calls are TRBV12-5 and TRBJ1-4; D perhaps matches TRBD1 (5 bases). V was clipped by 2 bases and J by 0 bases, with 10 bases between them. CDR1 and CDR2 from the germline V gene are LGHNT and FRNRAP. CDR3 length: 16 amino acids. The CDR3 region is CASGLTGRTTNEKLFF. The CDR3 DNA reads TGTGCTAGTGGTTTGACAGGAAGGACAACTAATGAAAAACTGTTTTTT.

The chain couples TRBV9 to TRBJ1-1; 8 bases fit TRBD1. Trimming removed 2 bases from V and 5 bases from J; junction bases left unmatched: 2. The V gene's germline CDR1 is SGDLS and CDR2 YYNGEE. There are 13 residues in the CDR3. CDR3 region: CASSVDRVTEAFF. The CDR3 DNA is TGTGCCAGCAGCGTGGACAGGGTGACTGAAGCTTTCTTT.

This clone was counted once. The CDR3, as DNA: TGTGCCAGCAGTTTAGCCGGGTCCAACTATGGCTACACCTTC. It codes for CASSLAGSNYGYTF. The chain recombines TRBV28 with TRBJ1-2; D gene ambiguous. The V and J ends lost 2 bases and 2 bases respectively, with 9 bases between them. The CDR3 runs 14 residues. Germline-derived CDR1 and CDR2 are MDHEN and SYDVKM.

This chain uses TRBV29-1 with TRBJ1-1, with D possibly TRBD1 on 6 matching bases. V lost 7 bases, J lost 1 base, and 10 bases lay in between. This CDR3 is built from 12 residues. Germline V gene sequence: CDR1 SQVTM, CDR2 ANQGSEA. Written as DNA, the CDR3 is TGCAGCGCCGGGACAAGGAACACTGAAGCTTTCTTT. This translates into CSAGTRNTEAFF.

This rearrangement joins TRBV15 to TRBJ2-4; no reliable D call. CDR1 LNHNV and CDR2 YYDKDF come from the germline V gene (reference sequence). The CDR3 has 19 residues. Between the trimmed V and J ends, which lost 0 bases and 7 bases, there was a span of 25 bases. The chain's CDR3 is CATSRDGVVDGDVRNIQYF. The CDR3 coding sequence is TGTGCCACCAGCAGAGATGGGGTAGTTGACGGCGACGTACGGAACATTCAGTACTTC.

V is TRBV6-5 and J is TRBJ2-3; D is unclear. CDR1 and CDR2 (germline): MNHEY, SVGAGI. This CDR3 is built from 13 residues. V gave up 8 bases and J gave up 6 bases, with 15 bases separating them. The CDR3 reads CASVADLGDTQYF. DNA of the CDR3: TGTGCCAGCGTGGCAGACTTGGGGGATACGCAGTATTTT.

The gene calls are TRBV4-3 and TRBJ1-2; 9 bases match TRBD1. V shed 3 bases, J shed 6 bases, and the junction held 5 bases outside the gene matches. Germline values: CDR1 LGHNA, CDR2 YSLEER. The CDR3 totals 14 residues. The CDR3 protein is CASSQSGTGHGYTF. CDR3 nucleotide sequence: TGCGCCAGCAGCCAGTCCGGGACAGGGCATGGCTACACCTTC.

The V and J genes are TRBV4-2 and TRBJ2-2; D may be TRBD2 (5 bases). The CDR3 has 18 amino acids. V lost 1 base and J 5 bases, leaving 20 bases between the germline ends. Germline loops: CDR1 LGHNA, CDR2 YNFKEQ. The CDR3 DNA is TGTGCCAGCAGCCAAGTTCCGTCATACGGGGTACGAACCGGGGAGCTGTTTTTT. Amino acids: CASSQVPSYGVRTGELFF.

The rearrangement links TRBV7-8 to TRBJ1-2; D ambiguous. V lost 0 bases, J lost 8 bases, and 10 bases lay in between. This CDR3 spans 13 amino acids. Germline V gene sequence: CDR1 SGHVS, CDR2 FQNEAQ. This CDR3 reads CASSLASLDGYTF. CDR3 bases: TGTGCCAGCAGCTTAGCCTCTCTTGACGGCTACACCTTC.

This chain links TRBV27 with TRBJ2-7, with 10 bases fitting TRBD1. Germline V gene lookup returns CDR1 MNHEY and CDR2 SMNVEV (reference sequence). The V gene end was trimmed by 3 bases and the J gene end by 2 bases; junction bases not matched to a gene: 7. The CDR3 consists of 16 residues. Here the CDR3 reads CASSFRDRGSPYEQYF. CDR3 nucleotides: TGTGCCAGCAGTTTTAGGGACAGGGGTTCTCCCTACGAGCAGTACTTC.

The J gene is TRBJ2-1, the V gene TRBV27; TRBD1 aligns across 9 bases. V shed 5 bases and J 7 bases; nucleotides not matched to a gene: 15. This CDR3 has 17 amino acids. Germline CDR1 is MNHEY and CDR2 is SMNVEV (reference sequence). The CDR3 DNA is TGTGCCAGCAGTGCGCCGGGACAGGGATTAATAGGTAATGAGCAGTTCTTC. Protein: CASSAPGQGLIGNEQFF.

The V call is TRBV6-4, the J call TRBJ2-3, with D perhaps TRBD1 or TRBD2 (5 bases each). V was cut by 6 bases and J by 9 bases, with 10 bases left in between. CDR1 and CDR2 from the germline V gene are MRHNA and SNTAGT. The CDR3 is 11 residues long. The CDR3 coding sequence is TGTGCCAGCAGCACCGGGACCACGCAGTATTTT. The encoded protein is CASSTGTTQYF.

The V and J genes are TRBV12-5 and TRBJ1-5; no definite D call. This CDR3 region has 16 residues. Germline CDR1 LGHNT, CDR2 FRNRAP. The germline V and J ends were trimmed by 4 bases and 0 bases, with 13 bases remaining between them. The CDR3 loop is CASGSITGYSNQPQHF. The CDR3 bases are TGTGCTAGTGGTTCCATAACGGGTTATAGCAATCAGCCCCAGCATTTT.

The CDR3 region has the DNA TGTGCCAGCTCACCGTTTCGTCTCCGCGGGGGGGCTGATACGCAGTATTTT. It is translated as CASSPFRLRGGADTQYF. This rearrangement joins TRBV18 to TRBJ2-3, with 9 bases fitting TRBD2. Trimming took 3 bases from V and 6 from J; bases not matched to a gene: 13. Germline V gene data show CDR1 as KGHSH and CDR2 as LQKENI. The CDR3 has 17 residues.

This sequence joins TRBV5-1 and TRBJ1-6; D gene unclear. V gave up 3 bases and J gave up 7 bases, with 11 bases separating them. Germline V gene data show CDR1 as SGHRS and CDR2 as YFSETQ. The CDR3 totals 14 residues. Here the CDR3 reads CASSSLGSNSPLHF. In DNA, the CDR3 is TGCGCCAGCAGCTCCCTAGGGTCAAATTCACCCCTCCACTTT.

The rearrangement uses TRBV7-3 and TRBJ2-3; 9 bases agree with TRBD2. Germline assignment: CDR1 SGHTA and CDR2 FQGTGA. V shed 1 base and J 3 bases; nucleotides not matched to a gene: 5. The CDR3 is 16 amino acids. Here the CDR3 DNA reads TGTGCCAGCAGCTTAAGGCGGGGGGGCCGGACAGATACGCAGTATTTT. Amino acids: CASSLRRGGRTDTQYF.

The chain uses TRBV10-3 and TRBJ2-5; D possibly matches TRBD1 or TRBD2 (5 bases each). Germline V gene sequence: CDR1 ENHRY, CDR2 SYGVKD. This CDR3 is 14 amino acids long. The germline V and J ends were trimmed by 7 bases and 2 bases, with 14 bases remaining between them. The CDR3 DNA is TGTGCCATCAACCGGGACGGTAAACAAGAGACCCAGTACTTC. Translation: CAINRDGKQETQYF.

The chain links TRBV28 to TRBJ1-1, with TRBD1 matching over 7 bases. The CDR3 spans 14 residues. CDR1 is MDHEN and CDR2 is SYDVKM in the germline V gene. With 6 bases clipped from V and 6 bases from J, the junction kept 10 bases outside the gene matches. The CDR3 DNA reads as TGTGCCAGCAGAACAGGGGAGACGGTTTCTGAAGCTTTCTTT. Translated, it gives CASRTGETVSEAFF.